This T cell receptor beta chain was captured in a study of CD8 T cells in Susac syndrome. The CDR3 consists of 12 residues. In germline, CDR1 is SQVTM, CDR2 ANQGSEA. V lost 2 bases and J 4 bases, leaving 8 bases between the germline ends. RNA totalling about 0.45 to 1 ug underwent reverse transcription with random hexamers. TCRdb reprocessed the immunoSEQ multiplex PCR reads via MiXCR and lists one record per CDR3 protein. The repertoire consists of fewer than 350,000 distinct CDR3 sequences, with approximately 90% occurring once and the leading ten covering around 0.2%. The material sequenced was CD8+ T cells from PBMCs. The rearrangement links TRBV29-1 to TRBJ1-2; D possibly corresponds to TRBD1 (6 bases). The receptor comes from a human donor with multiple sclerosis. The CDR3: CSVEQGLYGYTF. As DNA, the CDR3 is TGCAGCGTTGAACAGGGGCTCTATGGCTACACCTTC.